This T cell receptor beta chain was documented in a study of T cell responses to AZD1222 COVID-19 vaccine. Overall study results and limits: Close to half of all spike-specific TCRs reportedly target regions of the variants that are unmutated. Spike-specific TCRs gained breadth and depth after people received two AZD1222 doses.

About this clone: Antigen specificity is unknown.

The assay was immunoSEQ multiplex PCR, and TCRdb's table has in-frame clones only and misses some. This sample carries 130,000 to 150,000 clones, 92% of them seen once, and the ten largest clones take about 1.9%. The CDR3 is 14 amino acids. Germline CDR1 LNHDA, CDR2 SQIVND (reference sequence). Trimming cost V 3 bases and J 2 bases, with 10 bases left between them. The genes are TRBV19 and TRBJ1-2; D is unclear. This TCR came from an adult in good health. The sequencing used peripheral blood, collected on day 0 of AZD1222 vaccination. The CDR3 nucleotides are TGTGCCAGTAGTATTCCAATACTGAACTATGGCTACACCTTC. Translation gives CASSIPILNYGYTF.